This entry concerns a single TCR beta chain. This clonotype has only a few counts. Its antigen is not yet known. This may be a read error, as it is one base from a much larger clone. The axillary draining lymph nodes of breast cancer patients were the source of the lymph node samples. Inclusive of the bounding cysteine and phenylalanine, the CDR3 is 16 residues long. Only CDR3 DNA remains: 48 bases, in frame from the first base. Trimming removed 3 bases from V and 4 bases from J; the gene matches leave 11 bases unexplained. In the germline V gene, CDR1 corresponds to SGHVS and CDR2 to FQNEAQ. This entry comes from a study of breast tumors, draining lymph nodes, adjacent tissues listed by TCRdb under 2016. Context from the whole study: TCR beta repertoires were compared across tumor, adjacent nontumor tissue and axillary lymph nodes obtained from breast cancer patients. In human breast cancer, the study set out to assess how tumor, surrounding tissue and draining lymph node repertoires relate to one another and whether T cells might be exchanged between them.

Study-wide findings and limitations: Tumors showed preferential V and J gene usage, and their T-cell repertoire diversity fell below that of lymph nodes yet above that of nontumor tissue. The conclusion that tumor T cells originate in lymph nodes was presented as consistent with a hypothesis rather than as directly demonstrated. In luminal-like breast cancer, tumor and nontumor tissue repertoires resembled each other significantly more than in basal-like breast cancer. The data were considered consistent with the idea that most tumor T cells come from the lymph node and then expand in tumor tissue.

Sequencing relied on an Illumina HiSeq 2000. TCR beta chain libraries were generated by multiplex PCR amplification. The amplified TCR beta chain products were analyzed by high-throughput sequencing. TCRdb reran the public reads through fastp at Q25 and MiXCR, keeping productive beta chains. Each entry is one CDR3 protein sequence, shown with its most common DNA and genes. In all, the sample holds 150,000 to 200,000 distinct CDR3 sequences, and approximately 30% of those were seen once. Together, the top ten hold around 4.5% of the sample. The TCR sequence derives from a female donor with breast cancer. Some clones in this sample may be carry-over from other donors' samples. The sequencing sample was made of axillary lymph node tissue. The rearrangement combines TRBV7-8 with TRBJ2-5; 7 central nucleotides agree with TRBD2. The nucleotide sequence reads TGTGCCAGCAGCTTGACGGGACTATCGGACGGAGAGACCCAGTACTTC. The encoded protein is CASSLTGLSDGETQYF.